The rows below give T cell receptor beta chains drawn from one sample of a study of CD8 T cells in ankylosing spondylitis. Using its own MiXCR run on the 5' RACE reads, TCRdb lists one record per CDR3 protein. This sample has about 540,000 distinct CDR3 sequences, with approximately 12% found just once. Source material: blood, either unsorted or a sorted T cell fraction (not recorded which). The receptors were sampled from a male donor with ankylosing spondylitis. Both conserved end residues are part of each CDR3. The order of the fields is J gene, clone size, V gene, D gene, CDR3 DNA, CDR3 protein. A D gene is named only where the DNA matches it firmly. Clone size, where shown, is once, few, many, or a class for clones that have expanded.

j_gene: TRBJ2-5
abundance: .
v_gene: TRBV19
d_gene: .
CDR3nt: TGTGCCAGTAGTAACCGGGACGGTGGAGAGACCCAGTACTTC
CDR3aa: CASSNRDGGETQYF

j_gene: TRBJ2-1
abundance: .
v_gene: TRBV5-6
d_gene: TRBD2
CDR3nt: TGTGCCAGCAGCTACCTAGGACTAGCGGGAAACAATGAGCAGTTCTTC
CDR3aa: CASSYLGLAGNNEQFF

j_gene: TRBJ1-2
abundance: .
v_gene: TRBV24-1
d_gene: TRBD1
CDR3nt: TGTGCCACCAGCGTGGGACAGGCTTATGGCTACACCTTC
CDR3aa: CATSVGQAYGYTF

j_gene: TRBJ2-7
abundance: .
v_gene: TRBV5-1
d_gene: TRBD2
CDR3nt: TGCGCCAGCAGCGTCGGGACTAGCGGACCCTACGAGCAGTACTTC
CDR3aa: CASSVGTSGPYEQYF

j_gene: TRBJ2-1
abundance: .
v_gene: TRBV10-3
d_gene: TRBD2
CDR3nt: TGTGCCATCAGTGAAGGGACTAGCGTTAACAATGAGCAGTTCTTC
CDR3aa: CAISEGTSVNNEQFF

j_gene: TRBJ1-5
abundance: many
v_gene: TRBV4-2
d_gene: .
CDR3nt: TGTGCCAGCAGCCAGGCCACAGGTCTAGGACAGCCCCAGCATTTT
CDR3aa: CASSQATGLGQPQHF

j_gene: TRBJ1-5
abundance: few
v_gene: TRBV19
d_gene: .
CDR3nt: TGTGCCAGTAGTACAGAGTTTTTCTTGGCGAGCAATCAGCCCCAGCATTTT
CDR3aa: CASSTEFFLASNQPQHF

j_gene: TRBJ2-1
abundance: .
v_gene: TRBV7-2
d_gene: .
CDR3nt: TGTGCCAGCAGCCCGACCGGGGTTTCCTACAATGAGCAGTTCTTC
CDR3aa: CASSPTGVSYNEQFF

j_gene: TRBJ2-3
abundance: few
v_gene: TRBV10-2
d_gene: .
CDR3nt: TGCGCCAGCACCCGTCGGATCTGGGATACGCAGTATTTT
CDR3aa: CASTRRIWDTQYF

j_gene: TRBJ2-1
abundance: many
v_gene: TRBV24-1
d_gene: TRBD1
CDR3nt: TGTGCCACCAGTGAGGGACAGGGCTCCTACAATGAGCAGTTCTTC
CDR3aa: CATSEGQGSYNEQFF

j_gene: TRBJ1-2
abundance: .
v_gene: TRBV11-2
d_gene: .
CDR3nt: TGTGCCAGCAGCTTGGGGCGGGGACTCTACTATGGCTACACCTTC
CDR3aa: CASSLGRGLYYGYTF

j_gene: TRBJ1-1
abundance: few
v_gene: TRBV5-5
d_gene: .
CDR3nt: TGTGCCAGCAGCTTGGAACAGACATACACTGAAGCTTTCTTT
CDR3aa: CASSLEQTYTEAFF

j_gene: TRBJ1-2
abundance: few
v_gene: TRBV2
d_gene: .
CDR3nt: TGTGCCAGCAGTGAAGGGAGGGACTATGGCTACACCTTC
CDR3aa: CASSEGRDYGYTF

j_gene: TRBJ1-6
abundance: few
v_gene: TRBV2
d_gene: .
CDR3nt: TGTGCCAGCACGGAGGGGCGCTCACCCCTCCACTTT
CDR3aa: CASTEGRSPLHF

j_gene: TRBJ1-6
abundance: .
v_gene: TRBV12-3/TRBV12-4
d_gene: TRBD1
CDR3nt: TGTGCCAGCAGTCTTGGACAGGGTAGTTCACCCCTCCACTTT
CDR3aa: CASSLGQGSSPLHF

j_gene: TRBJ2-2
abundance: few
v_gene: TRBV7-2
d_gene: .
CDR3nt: TGTGCCAGCAGCTTAGGACTTACTTTCGGCACCGGGGAGCTGTTTTTT
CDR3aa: CASSLGLTFGTGELFF

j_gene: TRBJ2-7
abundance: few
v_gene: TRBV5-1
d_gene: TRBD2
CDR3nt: TGCGCCAGCAGCTTGGGATCCAGCGGGAGTTTCATCTACGAGCAGTACTTC
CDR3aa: CASSLGSSGSFIYEQYF

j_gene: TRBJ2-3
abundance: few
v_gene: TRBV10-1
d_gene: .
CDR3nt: TGCGCCAGCAGTGAGATTAATAACCGGGATACGCAGTATTTT
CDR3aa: CASSEINNRDTQYF

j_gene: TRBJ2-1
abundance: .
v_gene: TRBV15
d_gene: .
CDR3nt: TGTGCCACCAGCAGAGATTCCGGGGCATACAATGAGCAGTTCTTC
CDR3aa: CATSRDSGAYNEQFF

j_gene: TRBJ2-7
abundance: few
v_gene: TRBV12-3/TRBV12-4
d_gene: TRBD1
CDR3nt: TGTGCCAGCAGTAACACGGGACAGGAGAAGTACGAGCAGTACTTC
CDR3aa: CASSNTGQEKYEQYF

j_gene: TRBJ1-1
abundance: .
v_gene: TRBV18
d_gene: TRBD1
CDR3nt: TGTGCCAGCTCACCAGGCGGCCTCCAGGGGGGCGGGACTGAAGCTTTCTTT
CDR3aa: CASSPGGLQGGGTEAFF

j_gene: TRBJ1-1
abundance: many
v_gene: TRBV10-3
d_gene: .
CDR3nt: TGTGCCATCAGTGAGATGGAGGGGGTCACTGAAGCTTTCTTT
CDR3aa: CAISEMEGVTEAFF

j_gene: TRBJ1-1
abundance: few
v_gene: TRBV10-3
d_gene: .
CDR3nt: TGTGCCATCAGTGAGTCGCGCGGTGCAGCGAACACTGAAGCTTTCTTT
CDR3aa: CAISESRGAANTEAFF

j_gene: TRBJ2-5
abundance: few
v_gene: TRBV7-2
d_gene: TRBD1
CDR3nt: TGTGCCACCACGATCCACAGGGGAGAGACCCAGTACTTC
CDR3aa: CATTIHRGETQYF

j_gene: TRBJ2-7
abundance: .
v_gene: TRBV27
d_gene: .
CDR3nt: TGTGCCAGCCGCCAAAGCAGTCTCTACGAGCAGTACTTC
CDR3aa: CASRQSSLYEQYF

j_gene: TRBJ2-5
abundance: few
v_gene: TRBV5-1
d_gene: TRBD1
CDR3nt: TGCGCCAGCAGCTTGGGACAGGGTCCGGAAGAGACCCAGTACTTC
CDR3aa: CASSLGQGPEETQYF

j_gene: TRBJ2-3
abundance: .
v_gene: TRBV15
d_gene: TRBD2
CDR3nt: TGTGCCACCAGCAGAGATAGGACAGCGGGAGGTGCGGATACGCAGTATTTT
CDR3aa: CATSRDRTAGGADTQYF

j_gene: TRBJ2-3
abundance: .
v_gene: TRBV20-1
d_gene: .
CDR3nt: TGCAGTGCCGGGGGTAGCCGGCCAGATACGCAGTATTTT
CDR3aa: CSAGGSRPDTQYF

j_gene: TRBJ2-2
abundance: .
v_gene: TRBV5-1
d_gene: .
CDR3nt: .
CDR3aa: CASSTGLAGGSGSCFF

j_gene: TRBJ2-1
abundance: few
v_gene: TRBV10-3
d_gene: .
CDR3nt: TGTGCCATCAGTGAGGGGTCGCAGTCCTACAATGAGCAGTTCTTC
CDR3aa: CAISEGSQSYNEQFF

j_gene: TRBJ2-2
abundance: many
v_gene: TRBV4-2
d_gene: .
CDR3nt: TGTGCCAGCAGTTCCCAGTCGGGCGGGGAGCTGTTTTTT
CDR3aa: CASSSQSGGELFF